The next 29 T cell receptor beta chains were all read from a single sample in a study of beta chain features in type 1 diabetes. The sequenced template was cDNA made from the entire isolated RNA. The method was immunoSEQ multiplex PCR; TCRdb's version includes in-frame clones alone and lacks a portion of them. The table records 15,000 to 19,000 clones, 69% of them present only once. Findings of the study overall: Shortening that was moderate but significant affected the TCRB CDR3s of Type 1 diabetes patients in all four CD4+ subsets.

Their antigens remain unidentified. Source material: Tregs from blood. All receptors derive from a young man with type 1 diabetes.

This clone turned up a few times. V gene TRBV4-2 combines with J gene TRBJ2-3; no clear D. This CDR3 contains 15 residues. Trimming shortened V by 2 bases and J by 1 base, and 10 bases separated the two germline ends. The germline V gene encodes CDR1 LGHNA and CDR2 YNFKEQ. This CDR3 reads CASSQNYLGTDTQYF. Written as DNA, the CDR3 is TGTGCCAGCAGCCAAAACTATCTCGGCACAGATACGCAGTATTTT.

The chain joins TRBV7-9 to TRBJ2-1, with D unclear. The V gene lost 4 bases and the J gene lost 7 bases, with 5 bases spanning the gap. The CDR3 is 11 residues long. Per the germline V gene, CDR1 is SEHNR and CDR2 is FQNEAQ (reference sequence). The chain's CDR3 is CASSYSNEQFF. As DNA, the CDR3 is TGTGCCAGCAGCTACAGTAATGAGCAGTTCTTC.

The rearrangement joins TRBV11-2 to TRBJ2-7; TRBD2 agrees at 12 bases. This CDR3 comprises 17 residues. V was clipped by 0 bases and J by 2 bases; unmatched bases: 5. Germline loops: CDR1 SGHAT, CDR2 FQNNGV. The CDR3 sequence is CASSLDPGLAGTYEQYF. DNA for the CDR3: TGTGCCAGCAGCTTAGATCCCGGACTAGCGGGGACCTACGAGCAGTACTTC.

The chain recombines TRBV9 with TRBJ2-3, with D hard to call. CDR1 SGDLS and CDR2 YYNGEE come from the germline V gene. The CDR3 is 15 residues long. V was clipped by 2 bases and J by 2 bases, with 12 bases between them. CDR3 DNA: TGTGCCAGCAGCGTGGCAGGCCTCAACACAGATACGCAGTATTTT. It translates to CASSVAGLNTDTQYF.

The rearrangement joins TRBV7-2 to TRBJ2-5, with TRBD1 matching over 12 bases. The CDR3 is 16 amino acids. Germline CDR1 reads SGHTA; CDR2 reads FQGNSA. The junction had 8 bases not matched to a gene; V was cut back by 5 bases and J by 4 bases. CDR3 nucleotide sequence: TGTGCCAGCAGCCTATGGGGGACAGGGGGCATAGAGACCCAGTACTTC. This codes for CASSLWGTGGIETQYF.

The CDR3: CASSSLAGGLTDTQYF. CDR3 DNA sequence: TGTGCCAGCAGCTCACTAGCGGGAGGGTTGACAGATACGCAGTATTTT. V is TRBV7-9 and J is TRBJ2-3; 13 bases match TRBD2. Trimming took 4 bases from V and 3 from J; bases not matched to a gene: 4. Germline loops: CDR1 SEHNR, CDR2 FQNEAQ (reference sequence). The CDR3 extends over 16 amino acids.

This chain connects TRBV7-9 to TRBJ2-3, with TRBD2 as a possible D gene (6 bases). The germline V and J ends were trimmed by 3 bases and 0 bases, with 13 bases remaining between them. CDR3 length: 16 residues. Germline V CDR1 and CDR2: SEHNR, FQNEAQ (reference sequence). The CDR3 DNA reads TGTGCCAGCAGCTTCGGGCGGGGTTATAGCACAGATACGCAGTATTTT. Residues: CASSFGRGYSTDTQYF.

The table lists this clone with a few counts. The genes are TRBV4-1 and TRBJ1-2, with D maybe TRBD1 (6 bases). From germline, CDR1 is MGHRA and CDR2 YSYEKL. Trimming shortened V by 1 base and J by 3 bases, and 24 bases separated the two germline ends. The CDR3 covers 19 residues. The CDR3 DNA follows: TGCGCCAGCAGCCAAGTTGGGAAGGGGGGGGACCAAATCTACTATGGCTACACCTTC. Translating gives CASSQVGKGGDQIYYGYTF.

The count of this clone is one. V gene TRBV11-3 combines with J gene TRBJ2-7; 7 bases agree with TRBD1. V lost 6 bases to trimming and J lost 2 bases; unmatched junction nucleotides: 7. Germline CDR1 and CDR2: SGHNT and YENEEA. This CDR3 is 14 amino acids long. The CDR3 sequence is CASSRRQGTYEQYF. For the CDR3, the DNA is TGTGCCAGCAGTCGAAGACAGGGAACCTACGAGCAGTACTTC. The whole variable domain, filled in from reference TRBV11-3 and TRBJ2-7, reads EAGVVQSPRYKIIEKKQPVAFWCNPISGHNTLYWYLQNLGQGPELLIRYENEEAVDDSQLPKDRFSAERLKGVDSTLKIQPAELGDSAVYLCASSRRQGTYEQYFGPGTRLTVT.

The V call is TRBV21-1, the J call TRBJ2-3; the table's D call of TRBD2 was not tested on the DNA. TRBV21-1 is noted as a pseudogene. CDR3 length: 18 amino acids. CDR3 nucleotides: TGTGCCAGCAGCAACCTCGGGTTAGCGGGGGGTTTGGCAGATACGCAGTATTTT. This sequence encodes CASSNLGLAGGLADTQYF.

The chain combines TRBV4-1 with TRBJ1-6, with D unresolved. There are 18 residues in the CDR3. V was cut by 0 bases and J by 0 bases, with 12 bases left in between. Germline CDR1 and CDR2: MGHRA and YSYEKL. CDR3 bases: TGCGCCAGCAGCCAAGACGCGGCCGCCAGCTCCTATAATTCACCCCTCCACTTT. Translation gives CASSQDAAASSYNSPLHF.

The V and J genes are TRBV5-6 and TRBJ1-6; unclear D gene. Germline-derived CDR1 and CDR2 are SGHDT and YYEEEE. Trimming left V 1 base short and J 8 bases short, with 16 bases between. The CDR3 totals 16 residues. CDR3 loop: CASSLRRERRYSPLHF. The CDR3 DNA sequence: TGTGCCAGCAGCTTGAGGAGGGAACGGCGTTATTCACCCCTCCACTTT.

The rearrangement joins TRBV29-1 to TRBJ2-7; tentative D call: TRBD1 (5 bases). Trimming left V 4 bases short and J 4 bases short, with 8 bases between. CDR1 SQVTM and CDR2 ANQGSEA come from the germline V gene. The CDR3 has 11 residues. The CDR3 DNA sequence: TGCAGCGTTGCCAGGGATTACGAGCAGTACTTC. This gives the protein CSVARDYEQYF.

This clone was counted between two and nine times. This chain uses TRBV27 with TRBJ2-4; 9 bases are a match to TRBD2. The CDR3 runs 15 residues. V was clipped by 5 bases and J by 9 bases; unmatched bases: 11. Germline loops: CDR1 MNHEY, CDR2 SMNVEV (reference sequence). This CDR3 is CASSPSGTSLFIQYF. DNA of the CDR3: TGTGCCAGCAGTCCATCCGGGACTAGCCTCTTCATTCAGTACTTC.

This chain joins TRBV30 and TRBJ1-2; possible D gene TRBD1, 6 bases. The germline V gene has CDR1 GTSNPN and CDR2 SVGIG (reference sequence). The CDR3 totals 15 residues. V was pared by 5 bases and J by 3 bases, with 19 bases between. This CDR3 reads CAWQTLSTGDYGYTF. As DNA, the CDR3 is TGTGCCTGGCAAACTCTGTCGACAGGAGACTATGGCTACACCTTC. Full variable domain (missing parts from reference TRBV30 and TRBJ1-2): SQTIHQWPATLVQPVGSPLSLECTVEGTSNPNLYWYRQAAGRGLQLLFYSVGIGQISSEVPQNLSASRPQDRQFILSSKKLLLSDSGFYLCAWQTLSTGDYGYTFGSGTRLTVV.

CDR3 sequence reads: CASSILQDNQPQHF. The CDR3 DNA is TGTGCCAGTAGTATCCTCCAGGACAATCAGCCCCAGCATTTT. The genes are TRBV19 and TRBJ1-5; D is undetermined. The CDR3 runs to 14 residues. The V gene lost 3 bases and the J gene lost 3 bases, with 9 bases spanning the gap. Germline values: CDR1 LNHDA, CDR2 SQIVND (reference sequence).

The CDR3 DNA reads TGTGCCTGGAGTGTATGGGACAGGGCGTATTCTGAAGCTTTCTTT. As protein: CAWSVWDRAYSEAFF. The chain carries TRBV30 and TRBJ1-1; 9 bases are shared with TRBD1. J was trimmed by 6 bases and V by 0 bases; bases with no gene match: 8. Germline V gene sequence: CDR1 GTSNPN, CDR2 SVGIG (reference sequence). This CDR3 spans 15 amino acids.

This clone was observed a few times. This chain uses TRBV5-1 with TRBJ2-1; D unclear. This CDR3 region has 13 residues. V lost 1 base to trimming and J lost 4 bases, with 6 bases between them. Germline CDR1 SGHRS, CDR2 YFSETQ. This chain's CDR3 is CASSLTEYNEQFF. The CDR3 coding sequence is TGCGCCAGCAGCTTGACGGAGTACAATGAGCAGTTCTTC.

The V gene is TRBV30, the J gene TRBJ1-2; the D gene is possibly TRBD1 (5 bases). CDR3 length equals 13 residues. Germline V CDR1 and CDR2: GTSNPN, SVGIG (reference sequence). The ends were cut back, 0 bases at V and 4 bases at J, with 9 bases in the middle. In DNA form, the CDR3 reads TGTGCCTGGAGTGTGGGGGGACCCTATGGCTACACCTTC. Protein sequence: CAWSVGGPYGYTF.

This clone was seen just once. This rearrangement joins TRBV11-2 to TRBJ2-5; 7 nucleotides line up with TRBD1. This CDR3 is 14 amino acids long. Germline lookup yields CDR1 SGHAT and CDR2 FQNNGV. The junction had 8 bases not matched to a gene; V was cut back by 5 bases and J by 5 bases. This CDR3 is CASSLRGFRETQYF. CDR3 bases: TGTGCCAGCAGCCTCAGGGGGTTCCGGGAGACCCAGTACTTC.

This clone was detected a few times. The chain has TRBV6-1 and TRBJ2-1; TRBD2 might be the D (6 bases). V lost 4 bases to trimming and J lost 7 bases, with 14 bases between them. In germline, CDR1 is MNHNS, CDR2 SASEGT. CDR3 length equals 14 residues. The CDR3, as DNA: TGTGCCAGCAGTGGAGGCGGAGGGGTTAATGAGCAGTTCTTC. It encodes CASSGGGGVNEQFF.

V and J are TRBV4-1 and TRBJ2-3, with TRBD1 identical over 8 bases. This CDR3 has 20 amino acids. CDR1 is MGHRA, CDR2 YSYEKL, per germline. The junction had 14 bases not matched to a gene; V was cut back by 0 bases and J by 0 bases. CDR3 residues: CASSQDPGTGGPGSTDTQYF. The CDR3, as DNA: TGCGCCAGCAGCCAAGATCCCGGGACAGGTGGACCGGGGAGCACAGATACGCAGTATTTT.

By share, this clone counts as medium-sized. This chain uses TRBV10-1 with TRBJ2-1; 7 nucleotides line up with TRBD1. Trimming removed 1 base from V and 7 bases from J; junction bases left unmatched: 10. Germline V gene lookup returns CDR1 WNHNN and CDR2 SYGVQD (reference sequence). The CDR3 is made up of 16 amino acids. DNA of the CDR3: TGCGCCAGCAGTGAGTGGGGACAGACATCAAGGAATGAGCAGTTCTTC. It translates to CASSEWGQTSRNEQFF.

The rearrangement uses TRBV10-3 and TRBJ1-1, with 11 bases that match TRBD1. Germline CDR1 ENHRY, CDR2 SYGVKD. The ends lost 5 bases at V and 5 bases at J; junction bases unmatched: 7. The CDR3 extends over 15 amino acids. CDR3 nucleotides: TGTGCCATCAGTAAGGACAGGGGGCGATTGACTGAAGCTTTCTTT. Protein sequence: CAISKDRGRLTEAFF.

This clone occurred a few times. V usage is TRBV7-9 and J usage is TRBJ1-4; D not certain. The CDR3 has 18 residues. The V gene's germline CDR1 is SEHNR and CDR2 FQNEAQ (reference sequence). Trimming removed 5 bases from V and 6 bases from J, with 25 bases in between. CDR3 nucleotides: TGTGCCAGCAGCCCGGGATCGTCCAGCCAACGTGGGGATGAAAAACTGTTTTTT. Amino acid sequence: CASSPGSSSQRGDEKLFF.

This sequence joins TRBV6-7 and TRBJ2-1, with 7 bases aligning to TRBD2. TRBV6-7 is an open reading frame whose function is uncertain. V was pared by 0 bases and J by 0 bases, with 5 bases of the junction left unmatched. The CDR3 runs 17 residues. In DNA form, the CDR3 reads TGTGCCAGCAGTTACTCGATACTAGCGAGCTCCTACAATGAGCAGTTCTTC. The encoded protein is CASSYSILASSYNEQFF.

This chain uses TRBV6-5 with TRBJ1-4, with 8 bases lining up with TRBD1. Germline assignment: CDR1 MNHEY and CDR2 SVGAGI. V was clipped by 4 bases and J by 4 bases; unmatched bases: 8. This CDR3 comprises 16 residues. CDR3 in amino acids: CASSSRGLLGNEKLFF. The CDR3 region has the DNA TGTGCCAGCAGTTCCAGGGGGCTATTGGGTAATGAAAAACTGTTTTTT.

The chain employs TRBV6-4 and TRBJ2-3; possibly TRBD1 for D (6 bases). The CDR3 loop spans 15 amino acids. From germline, CDR1 is MRHNA and CDR2 SNTAGT. The germline V and J ends were trimmed by 5 bases and 2 bases, with 14 bases remaining between them. CDR3 bases: TGTGCCAGCAGTACTGAAGGGGGAAACACAGATACGCAGTATTTT. This sequence encodes CASSTEGGNTDTQYF.

This chain joins TRBV28 and TRBJ2-1; 11 bases map to TRBD1. The CDR3 is made up of 17 amino acids. Germline trimming cut 3 bases from V and 5 bases from J; bases unmatched to any gene: 9. The germline gives CDR1 MDHEN, CDR2 SYDVKM. CDR3 nucleotides: TGTGCCAGCAGTTTGGGGACAGGGGGACGATCCGACAATGAGCAGTTCTTC. Its translation: CASSLGTGGRSDNEQFF.